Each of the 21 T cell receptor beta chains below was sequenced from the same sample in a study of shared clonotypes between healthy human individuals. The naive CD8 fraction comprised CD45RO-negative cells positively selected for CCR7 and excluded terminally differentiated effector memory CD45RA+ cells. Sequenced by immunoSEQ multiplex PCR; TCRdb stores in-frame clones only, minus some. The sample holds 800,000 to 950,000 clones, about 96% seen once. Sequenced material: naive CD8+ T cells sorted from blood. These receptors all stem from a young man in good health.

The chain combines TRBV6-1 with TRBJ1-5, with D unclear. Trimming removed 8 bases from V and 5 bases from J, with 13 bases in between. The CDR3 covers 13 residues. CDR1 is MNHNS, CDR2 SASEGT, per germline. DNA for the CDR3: TGTGCCAGCGGAAGTTTTGTCGATCAGCCCCAGCATTTT. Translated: CASGSFVDQPQHF.

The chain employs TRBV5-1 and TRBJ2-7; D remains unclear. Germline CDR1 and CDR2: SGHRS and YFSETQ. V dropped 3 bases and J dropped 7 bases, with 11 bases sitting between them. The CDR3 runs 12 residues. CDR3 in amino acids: CASSSDAYEQYF. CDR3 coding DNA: TGCGCCAGCAGCTCGGACGCGTATGAGCAGTACTTC.

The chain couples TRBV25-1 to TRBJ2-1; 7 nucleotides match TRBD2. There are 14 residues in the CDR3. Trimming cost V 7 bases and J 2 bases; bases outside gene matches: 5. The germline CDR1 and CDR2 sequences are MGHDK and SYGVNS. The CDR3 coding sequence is TGTGCCAGCATCCCCGCGGGGGCCTACAATGAGCAGTTCTTC. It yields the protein CASIPAGAYNEQFF.

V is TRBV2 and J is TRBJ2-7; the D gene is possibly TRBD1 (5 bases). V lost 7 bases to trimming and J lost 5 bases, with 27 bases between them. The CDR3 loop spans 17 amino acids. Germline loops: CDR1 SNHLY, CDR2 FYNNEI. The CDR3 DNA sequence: TGTGCCAGCACCCCCCATGACCTTGGCAGGGCGTTCGACGAGCAGTACTTC. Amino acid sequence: CASTPHDLGRAFDEQYF.

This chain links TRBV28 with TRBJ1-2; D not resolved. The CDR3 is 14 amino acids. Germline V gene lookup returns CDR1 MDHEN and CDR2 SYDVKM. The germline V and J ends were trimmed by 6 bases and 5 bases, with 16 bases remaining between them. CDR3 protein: CASRTARRSYGYTF. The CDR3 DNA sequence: TGTGCCAGCAGGACCGCCAGGAGGAGTTATGGCTACACCTTC.

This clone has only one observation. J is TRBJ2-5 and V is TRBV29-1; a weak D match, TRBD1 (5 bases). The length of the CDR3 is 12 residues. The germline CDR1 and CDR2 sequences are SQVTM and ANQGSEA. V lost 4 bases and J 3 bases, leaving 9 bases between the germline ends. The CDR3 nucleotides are TGCAGCGTTGGAAGGGGAAAAGAGACCCAGTACTTC. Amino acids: CSVGRGKETQYF.

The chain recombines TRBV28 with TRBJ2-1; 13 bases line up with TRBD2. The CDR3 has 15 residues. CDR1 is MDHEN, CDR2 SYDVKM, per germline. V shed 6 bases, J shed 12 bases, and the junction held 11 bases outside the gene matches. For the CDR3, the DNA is TGTGCCAGCAGCCTAGGACTAGCGGGAGTACGAGTGCAGTTCTTC. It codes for CASSLGLAGVRVQFF.

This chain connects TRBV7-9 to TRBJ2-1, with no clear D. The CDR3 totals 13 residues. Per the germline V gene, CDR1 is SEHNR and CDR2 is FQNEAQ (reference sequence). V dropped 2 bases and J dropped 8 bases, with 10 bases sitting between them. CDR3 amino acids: CASSLYFDDEQFF. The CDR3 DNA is TGTGCCAGCAGCTTATACTTCGACGATGAGCAGTTCTTC.

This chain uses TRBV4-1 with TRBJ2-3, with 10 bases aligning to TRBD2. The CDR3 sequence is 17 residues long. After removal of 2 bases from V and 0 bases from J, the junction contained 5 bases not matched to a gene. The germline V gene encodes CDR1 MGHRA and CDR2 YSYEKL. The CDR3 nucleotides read TGCGCCAGCAGCCAATTTACTAGCGGGATAAGCACAGATACGCAGTATTTT. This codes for CASSQFTSGISTDTQYF.

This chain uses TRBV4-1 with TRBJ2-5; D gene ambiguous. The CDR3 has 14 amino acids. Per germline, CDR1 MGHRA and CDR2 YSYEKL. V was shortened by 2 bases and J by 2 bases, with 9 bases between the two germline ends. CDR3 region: CASSQLQSQETQYF. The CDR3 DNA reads TGCGCCAGCAGCCAACTTCAAAGTCAAGAGACCCAGTACTTC.

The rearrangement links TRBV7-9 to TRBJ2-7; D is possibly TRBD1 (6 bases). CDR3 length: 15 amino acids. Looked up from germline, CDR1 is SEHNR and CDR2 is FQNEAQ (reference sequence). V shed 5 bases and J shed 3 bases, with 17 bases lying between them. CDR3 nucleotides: TGTGCCAGCAGCAGCAGGGGTTCTAAGGTCTACGAGCAGTACTTC. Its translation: CASSSRGSKVYEQYF.

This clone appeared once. The CDR3 nucleotides read TGCGCCAGCAGCAAAGGAGGGGATAACTATGGCTACACCTTC. It is translated as CASSKGGDNYGYTF. The V and J genes are TRBV4-3 and TRBJ1-2; perhaps TRBD1 as D (5 bases). Germline CDR1 is LGHNA and CDR2 is YSLEER. V lost 5 bases to trimming and J lost 1 base, with 11 bases between them. This CDR3 is built from 14 residues.

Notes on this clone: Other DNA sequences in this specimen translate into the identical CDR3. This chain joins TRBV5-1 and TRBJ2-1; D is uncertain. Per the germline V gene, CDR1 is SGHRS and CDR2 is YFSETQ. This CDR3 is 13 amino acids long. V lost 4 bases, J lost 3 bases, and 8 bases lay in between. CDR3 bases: TGCGCCAGCAGCATCGACGGCTACAATGAGCAGTTCTTC. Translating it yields CASSIDGYNEQFF.

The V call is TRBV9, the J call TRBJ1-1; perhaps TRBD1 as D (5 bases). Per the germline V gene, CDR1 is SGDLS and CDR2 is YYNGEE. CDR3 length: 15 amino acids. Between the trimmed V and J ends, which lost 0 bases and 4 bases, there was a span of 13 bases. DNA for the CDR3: TGTGCCAGCAGCGTAGGGGGACTACCCGCCACTGAAGCTTTCTTT. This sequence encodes CASSVGGLPATEAFF.

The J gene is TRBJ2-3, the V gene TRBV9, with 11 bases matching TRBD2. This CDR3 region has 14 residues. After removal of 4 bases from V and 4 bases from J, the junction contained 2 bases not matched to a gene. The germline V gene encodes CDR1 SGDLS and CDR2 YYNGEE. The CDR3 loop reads CASSLAGGSDTQYF. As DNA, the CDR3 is TGTGCCAGCAGCCTAGCGGGAGGATCAGATACGCAGTATTTT.

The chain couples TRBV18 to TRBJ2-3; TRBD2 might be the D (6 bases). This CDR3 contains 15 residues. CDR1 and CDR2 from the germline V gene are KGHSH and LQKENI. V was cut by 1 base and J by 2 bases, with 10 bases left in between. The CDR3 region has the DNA TGTGCCAGCTCACCACTGGGACTTAACACAGATACGCAGTATTTT. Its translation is CASSPLGLNTDTQYF.

The CDR3: CASSFGDRYTF. The CDR3 DNA follows: TGTGCCAGCAGCTTCGGGGACCGCTACACCTTC. The J gene is TRBJ1-2, the V gene TRBV7-9, with D perhaps TRBD1 (5 bases). This CDR3 region has 11 residues. Trimming left V 3 bases short and J 9 bases short, with 8 bases between. The germline V gene encodes CDR1 SEHNR and CDR2 FQNEAQ (reference sequence).

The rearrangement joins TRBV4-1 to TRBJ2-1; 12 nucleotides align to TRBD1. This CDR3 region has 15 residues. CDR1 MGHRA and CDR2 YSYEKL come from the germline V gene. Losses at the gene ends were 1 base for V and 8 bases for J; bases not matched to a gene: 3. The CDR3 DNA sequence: TGCGCCAGCAGCCAAGTGGGACAGGGGGCCGATGAGCAGTTCTTC. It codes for CASSQVGQGADEQFF.

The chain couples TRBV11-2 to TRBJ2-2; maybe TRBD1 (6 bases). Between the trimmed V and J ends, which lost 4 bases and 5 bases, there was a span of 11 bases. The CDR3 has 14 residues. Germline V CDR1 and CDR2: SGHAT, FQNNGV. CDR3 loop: CASSSTGGTGELFF. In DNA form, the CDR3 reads TGTGCCAGCAGCTCGACAGGTGGGACCGGGGAGCTGTTTTTT.

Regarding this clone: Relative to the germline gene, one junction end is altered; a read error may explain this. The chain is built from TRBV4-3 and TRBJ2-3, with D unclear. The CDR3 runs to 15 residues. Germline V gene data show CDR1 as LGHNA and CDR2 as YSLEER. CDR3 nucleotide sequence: TGCGCCAGCAGCCAAGATCGGAACGCAATGGATATGCAGTATTTT. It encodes CASSQDRNAMDMQYF.

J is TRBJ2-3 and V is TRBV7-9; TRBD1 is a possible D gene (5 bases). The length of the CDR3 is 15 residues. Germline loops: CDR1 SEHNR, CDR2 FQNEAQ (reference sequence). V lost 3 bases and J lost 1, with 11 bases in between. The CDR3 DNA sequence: TGTGCCAGCAGCTTCTTACGGACACGCACAGATACGCAGTATTTT. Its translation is CASSFLRTRTDTQYF. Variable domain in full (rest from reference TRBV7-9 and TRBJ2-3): DTGVSQNPRHKITKRGQNVTFRCDPISEHNRLYWYRQTLGQGPEFLTYFQNEAQLEKSRLLSDRFSAERPKGSFSTLEIQRTEQGDSAMYLCASSFLRTRTDTQYFGPGTRLTVL.